The 32 T cell receptor beta chains below come from one sample, sequenced in a study of cytomegalovirus exposure and HLA in healthy donors. Profiled with immunoSEQ multiplex PCR; TCRdb holds only in-frame clones, not every one. This table has 150,000 to 200,000 clones, about 90% appearing once. The source material was PBMCs. The receptor source for this set is a young woman in good health and CMV-seropositive.

CDR3 sequence: CAISDGGQIFNQPQHF. The CDR3 DNA sequence: TGTGCCATCAGTGACGGGGGTCAGATCTTCAATCAGCCCCAGCATTTT. The V gene is TRBV10-3, the J gene TRBJ1-5; tentatively, D is TRBD1 (5 bases). Germline lookup yields CDR1 ENHRY and CDR2 SYGVKD. Trimming pared 3 bases from V and 3 bases from J, leaving 15 bases between. This CDR3 has 16 residues.

The rearrangement joins TRBV4-3 to TRBJ2-7; 7 nucleotides agree with TRBD1. The CDR3 is made up of 17 amino acids. Looked up from germline, CDR1 is LGHNA and CDR2 is YSLEER. V lost 0 bases to trimming and J lost 0 bases; unmatched junction nucleotides: 8. CDR3 nucleotide sequence: TGCGCCAGCAGCCAAGAGATCGGGACAGCGTCCTCCTACGAGCAGTACTTC. Its protein product is CASSQEIGTASSYEQYF.

The V gene is TRBV6-6, the J gene TRBJ2-1; 7 positions agree with TRBD1. The length of the CDR3 is 16 residues. From germline, CDR1 is MNHNY and CDR2 SVGAGI (reference sequence). Germline trimming cut 2 bases from V and 3 bases from J; bases unmatched to any gene: 7. CDR3 amino acids: CASSYTLRTGYNEQFF. CDR3 nucleotides: TGTGCCAGCAGTTACACTCTGAGGACAGGCTACAATGAGCAGTTCTTC.

The chain has TRBV9 and TRBJ1-4; 9 bases are a match to TRBD1. Germline V lookup: CDR1 SGDLS, CDR2 YYNGEE. The junction had 6 bases not matched to a gene; V was cut back by 4 bases and J by 5 bases. The CDR3 runs 15 residues. The CDR3 coding sequence is TGTGCCAGCAGCAACCGACAGGGGGGAAATGAAAAACTGTTTTTT. Its protein is CASSNRQGGNEKLFF.

This clone occurred once. The V call is TRBV18, the J call TRBJ2-7; TRBD1 might be the D (5 bases). Germline assignment: CDR1 KGHSH and CDR2 LQKENI. Deletions cut 3 bases from V and 1 base from J, with 7 bases between. This CDR3 has 13 amino acids. The CDR3 DNA reads TGTGCCAGCTCACCGACAGTGTCCTACGAGCAGTACTTC. Amino acids: CASSPTVSYEQYF.

The CDR3 nucleotides are TGTGCCAGCAGCCCCCCGATTAGACAGGGCGACTATGGCTACACCTTC. Its translation: CASSPPIRQGDYGYTF. This chain connects TRBV7-6 to TRBJ1-2; 7 bases are shared with TRBD1. CDR3 length: 16 amino acids. Germline V gene sequence: CDR1 SGHVS, CDR2 FNYEAQ. The junction had 12 bases not matched to a gene; V was cut back by 5 bases and J by 3 bases.

This chain links TRBV4-1 with TRBJ2-7; no clear D gene. Germline V gene sequence: CDR1 MGHRA, CDR2 YSYEKL. This CDR3 is built from 15 residues. V was trimmed by 2 bases and J by 2 bases, leaving 13 bases between them. In DNA, the CDR3 is TGCGCCAGCAGCCAAACCTCAAGTGGAGCCTACGAGCAGTACTTC. This gives the protein CASSQTSSGAYEQYF.

The chain couples TRBV19 to TRBJ1-2, with D perhaps TRBD1 (6 bases). The CDR3 loop spans 15 amino acids. Germline CDR1 and CDR2: LNHDA and SQIVND (reference sequence). Trimming shortened V by 7 bases and J by 4 bases, and 19 bases separated the two germline ends. CDR3 DNA: TGTGCCAGTACCGTTAAGGCAGGGGATACCTATGGCTACACCTTC. This encodes CASTVKAGDTYGYTF.

The chain is built from TRBV5-1 and TRBJ2-3; D is perhaps TRBD1 (5 bases). Germline V gene sequence: CDR1 SGHRS, CDR2 YFSETQ. Trimming left V 0 bases short and J 0 bases short, with 11 bases between. The CDR3 has 16 residues. The CDR3 sequence: CASSLGTTASTDTQYF. CDR3 coding DNA: TGCGCCAGCAGCTTGGGCACGACAGCTAGCACAGATACGCAGTATTTT. Combining the CDR3 with reference TRBV5-1 and TRBJ2-3 gives the whole variable domain KAGVTQTPRYLIKTRGQQVTLSCSPISGHRSVSWYQQTPGQGLQFLFEYFSETQRNKGNFPGRFSGRQFSNSRSEMNVSTLELGDSALYLCASSLGTTASTDTQYFGPGTRLTVL.

This clone was seen a single time. V usage is TRBV29-1 and J usage is TRBJ2-1; a weak D match, TRBD2 (6 bases). The CDR3 is 15 amino acids. V was clipped by 8 bases and J by 9 bases, with 26 bases between them. CDR1 is SQVTM and CDR2 is ANQGSEA in the germline V gene. This chain's CDR3 is CSFSHGGRVVAEQFF. The CDR3 DNA reads TGCAGCTTTAGTCATGGGGGGAGAGTCGTGGCTGAGCAGTTCTTC.

V is TRBV6-6 and J is TRBJ2-4; D is perhaps TRBD1 (6 bases). V lost 4 bases and J lost 0, with 10 bases in between. Germline CDR1 reads MNHNY; CDR2 reads SVGAGI (reference sequence). This CDR3 has 15 amino acids. CDR3 DNA sequence: TGTGCCAGCAGTTCAACAGGGCTAGCCAAAAACATTCAGTACTTC. Translated, it gives CASSSTGLAKNIQYF.

The genes are TRBV28 and TRBJ2-6; D ambiguous. The CDR3 loop spans 15 amino acids. With 5 bases removed from V and 1 base from J, the gap between germline ends came to 9 bases. From germline, CDR1 is MDHEN and CDR2 SYDVKM. The CDR3 spells CASSIPKSGANVLTF. The DNA for the CDR3 is TGTGCCAGCAGTATTCCTAAGTCTGGGGCCAACGTCCTGACTTTC.

This clone came up once. CDR3 in DNA: TGCGCCAGCAGTGTTAACACCATGAACACTGAAGCTTTCTTT. Protein: CASSVNTMNTEAFF. J is TRBJ1-1 and V is TRBV5-1; no reliable D call. This CDR3 has 14 residues. Deletions cut 5 bases from V and 0 bases from J, with 11 bases between. The V gene's germline CDR1 is SGHRS and CDR2 YFSETQ.

This chain uses TRBV27 with TRBJ2-1; maybe TRBD1 (5 bases). The V end was cut by 3 bases, the J end by 3 bases, with 9 bases between. Germline assignment: CDR1 MNHEY and CDR2 SMNVEV (reference sequence). The CDR3 sequence is 14 residues long. The CDR3 sequence: CASSLSRGYNEQFF. The CDR3 nucleotides read TGTGCCAGCAGTTTGTCTAGGGGCTACAATGAGCAGTTCTTC.

This sequence joins TRBV5-1 and TRBJ1-4; the match to TRBD1 covers 7 bases. This CDR3 is 15 amino acids long. Germline lookup yields CDR1 SGHRS and CDR2 YFSETQ. The V and J ends lost 4 bases and 8 bases, in that order; junction bases with no gene match: 11. This CDR3 is CASSPGTEYAEKLFF. For the CDR3, the DNA is TGCGCCAGCAGCCCTGGGACAGAGTATGCCGAAAAACTGTTTTTT.

The J gene is TRBJ2-1, the V gene TRBV6-5, with 13 bases lining up with TRBD2. V was clipped by 6 bases and J by 7 bases; unmatched bases: 6. Germline-derived CDR1 and CDR2 are MNHEY and SVGAGI. The CDR3 extends over 15 amino acids. Here the CDR3 DNA reads TGTGCCAGCAGGCGACTAGCGGGGGGTAGGAATGAGCAGTTCTTC. This encodes CASRRLAGGRNEQFF.

The V and J genes are TRBV2 and TRBJ2-7, with TRBD2 as a possible D gene (6 bases). The germline gives CDR1 SNHLY, CDR2 FYNNEI. V lost 1 base to trimming and J lost 2 bases, with 12 bases between them. This CDR3 contains 15 residues. The CDR3 loop is CASSEGWGEAYEQYF. The CDR3 DNA reads TGTGCCAGCAGTGAAGGGTGGGGGGAGGCCTACGAGCAGTACTTC.

This clone was seen only a few times. The chain couples TRBV5-6 to TRBJ2-3; D may be TRBD1 (6 bases). V dropped 1 base and J dropped 9 bases, with 6 bases sitting between them. The CDR3 consists of 11 residues. Germline loops: CDR1 SGHDT, CDR2 YYEEEE. The CDR3 DNA reads TGTGCCAGCAGCTTGCAGGGGACGCAGTATTTT. It yields the protein CASSLQGTQYF.

This clone was detected only a few times. The V call is TRBV5-1, the J call TRBJ2-7, with TRBD1 matching 7 bases. Germline-derived CDR1 and CDR2 are SGHRS and YFSETQ. CDR3 size: 14 residues. Trimming at V came to 2 bases and at J to 2 bases, leaving 4 bases not matched to a gene. The CDR3 protein is CASSLQGSPYEQYF. CDR3 DNA sequence: TGCGCCAGCAGCTTACAGGGGAGTCCCTACGAGCAGTACTTC.

V is TRBV5-4 and J is TRBJ2-7; D perhaps matches TRBD1 (5 bases). V was shortened by 2 bases and J by 0 bases, with 9 bases between the two germline ends. Germline CDR1 is SGHNT and CDR2 is YYREEE (reference sequence). This CDR3 has 14 residues. CDR3 region: CASSFQGRSYEQYF. The DNA of the CDR3 is TGTGCCAGCAGCTTTCAGGGCCGCTCCTACGAGCAGTACTTC.

Of note for this clone: One end of the junction varies from germline; a read error may be responsible. This chain uses TRBV7-7 with TRBJ2-4, with a tentative D call TRBD1 (6 bases). Germline CDR1 and CDR2: SSHAT and FNYEAQ (reference sequence). The CDR3 sequence is 16 residues long. The CDR3 bases are TGTGCTAGCAGTTTACCGGGACACCTAGCCAAAAACATTCAGTACTTC. Amino acids: CASSLPGHLAKNIQYF. Complete variable domain (other parts from reference TRBV7-7 and TRBJ2-4): GAGVSQSPRYKVTKRGQDVTLRCDPISSHATLYWYQQALGQGPEFLTYFNYEAQPDKSGLPSDRFSAERPEGSISTLTIQRTEQRDSAMYRCASSLPGHLAKNIQYFGAGTRLSVL.

This chain joins TRBV7-3 and TRBJ2-5; 7 nucleotides align to TRBD1. The CDR3 has 16 amino acids. CDR1 SGHTA and CDR2 FQGTGA come from the germline V gene. Trimming took 0 bases from V and 6 from J; bases not matched to a gene: 10. The CDR3 here is CASSLTGEGALKTQYF. CDR3 nucleotides: TGTGCCAGCAGCTTAACGGGCGAGGGGGCTTTAAAGACCCAGTACTTC.

J is TRBJ2-1 and V is TRBV6-5; D gene ambiguous. The germline V gene has CDR1 MNHEY and CDR2 SVGAGI. V was cut by 10 bases and J by 6 bases, with 10 bases left in between. This CDR3 spans 11 amino acids. The CDR3 DNA reads TGTGCCACCATACTACCCAATGAGCAGTTCTTC. It translates to CATILPNEQFF.

The genes are TRBV10-1 and TRBJ2-1, with TRBD2 identical over 9 bases. Looked up from germline, CDR1 is WNHNN and CDR2 is SYGVQD (reference sequence). CDR3 length: 15 residues. The trim removed 1 base at V and 9 bases at J, leaving 7 bases unmatched. The CDR3 loop is CASSELIAGVGEQFF. The CDR3 DNA reads TGCGCCAGCAGTGAGTTAATAGCGGGAGTGGGTGAGCAGTTCTTC.

The chain has TRBV4-1 and TRBJ1-2; 7 bases are a match to TRBD1. V trimming: 3 bases; J trimming: 4 bases; junction bases outside the gene matches: 2. Germline loops: CDR1 MGHRA, CDR2 YSYEKL. This CDR3 comprises 13 residues. CDR3 amino acids: CASSQQGGYGYTF. CDR3 nucleotides: TGCGCCAGCAGCCAGCAGGGGGGCTATGGCTACACCTTC.

The CDR3 bases are TGTGCCAGCAGCTTAGAGAGCGGGAACCCCTACGAGCAGTACTTC. Translated: CASSLESGNPYEQYF. The chain carries TRBV7-3 and TRBJ2-7; 7 bases match TRBD2. V was clipped by 2 bases and J by 2 bases; unmatched bases: 6. The length of the CDR3 is 15 residues. Germline V CDR1 and CDR2: SGHTA, FQGTGA.

The gene calls are TRBV11-3 and TRBJ2-3, with 7 nucleotides matching TRBD2. Germline-derived CDR1 and CDR2 are SGHNT and YENEEA. The CDR3 has 16 residues. Trimming removed 5 bases from V and 7 bases from J; junction bases left unmatched: 15. The CDR3 region is CASSAHTAGVWNTQYF. CDR3 bases: TGTGCCAGCAGCGCCCATACGGCGGGAGTGTGGAATACGCAGTATTTT.

The CDR3 DNA reads TGTGCCAGCAGTGATGTGGGACATAGCACAGATACGCAGTATTTT. Residues: CASSDVGHSTDTQYF. This sequence joins TRBV6-1 and TRBJ2-3, with D possibly matching TRBD1 (6 bases). Trimming left V 3 bases short and J 0 bases short, with 10 bases between. The CDR3 spans 15 residues. The germline V gene encodes CDR1 MNHNS and CDR2 SASEGT.

The V gene is TRBV10-2, the J gene TRBJ1-2; D not certain. CDR3 length equals 13 residues. Trimming cost V 3 bases and J 7 bases, with 12 bases left between them. Germline lookup yields CDR1 WSHSY and CDR2 SAAADI. The CDR3 is CASSDRSFGGYTF. The CDR3, as DNA: TGCGCCAGCAGTGACAGGTCGTTTGGTGGCTACACCTTC.

The J gene is TRBJ1-2, the V gene TRBV11-2; 9 bases agree with TRBD1. Germline CDR1 and CDR2: SGHAT and FQNNGV. The V segment lost 5 bases and the J segment 2 bases; nucleotides outside the gene matches: 9. This CDR3 is built from 16 residues. The CDR3 spells CASSTIRTGANYGYTF. CDR3 coding DNA: TGTGCCAGCAGCACTATCCGGACAGGGGCGAACTATGGCTACACCTTC. The full variable domain, its missing parts supplied by reference TRBV11-2 and TRBJ1-2, is EAGVAQSPRYKIIEKRQSVAFWCNPISGHATLYWYQQILGQGPKLLIQFQNNGVVDDSQLPKDRFSAERLKGVDSTLKIQPAKLEDSAVYLCASSTIRTGANYGYTFGSGTRLTVV.

The chain carries TRBV7-3 and TRBJ2-4; the match to TRBD2 covers 8 bases. From germline, CDR1 is SGHTA and CDR2 FQGTGA. The CDR3 is made up of 14 amino acids. Trimming at V came to 3 bases and at J to 8 bases, leaving 6 bases not matched to a gene. The CDR3 DNA follows: TGTGCCAGCAGCTTGGGGACTAGTGGGGACATTCAGTACTTC. The encoded protein is CASSLGTSGDIQYF.

The chain has TRBV9 and TRBJ2-3; 11 nucleotides align to TRBD2. The CDR3 loop spans 16 amino acids. Unmatched junction bases numbered 6, after V lost 4 bases and J lost 2 bases. The germline gives CDR1 SGDLS, CDR2 YYNGEE. Here the CDR3 DNA reads TGTGCCAGCAGCCCGGGACTAGCGGCCTACACAGATACGCAGTATTTT. Protein: CASSPGLAAYTDTQYF.